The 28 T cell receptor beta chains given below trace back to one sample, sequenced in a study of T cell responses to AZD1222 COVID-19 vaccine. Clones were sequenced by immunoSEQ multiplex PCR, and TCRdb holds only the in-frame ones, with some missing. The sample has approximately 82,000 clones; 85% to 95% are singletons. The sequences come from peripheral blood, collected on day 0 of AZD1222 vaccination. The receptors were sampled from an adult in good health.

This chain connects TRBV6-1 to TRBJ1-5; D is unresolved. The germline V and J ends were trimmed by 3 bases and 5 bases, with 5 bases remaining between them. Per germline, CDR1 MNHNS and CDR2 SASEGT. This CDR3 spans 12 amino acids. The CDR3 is CASSDTYQPQHF. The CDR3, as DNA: TGTGCCAGCAGTGACACTTATCAGCCCCAGCATTTT.

The CDR3 nucleotides are TGTGCCAGCAGTGAACCAGGGGACAATCAGCCCCAGCATTTT. It codes for CASSEPGDNQPQHF. This chain joins TRBV2 and TRBJ1-5; tentative D call: TRBD1 (6 bases). This CDR3 region has 14 residues. V gave up 2 bases and J gave up 3 bases, with 8 bases separating them. CDR1 is SNHLY and CDR2 is FYNNEI in the germline V gene.

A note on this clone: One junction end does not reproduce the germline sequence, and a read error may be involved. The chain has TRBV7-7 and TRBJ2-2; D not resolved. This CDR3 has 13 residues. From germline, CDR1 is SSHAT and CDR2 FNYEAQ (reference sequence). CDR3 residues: CASSPRSSGELFF. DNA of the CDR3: TGTGCTAGCAGCCCTAGAAGTTCCGGGGAGCTGTTTTTT.

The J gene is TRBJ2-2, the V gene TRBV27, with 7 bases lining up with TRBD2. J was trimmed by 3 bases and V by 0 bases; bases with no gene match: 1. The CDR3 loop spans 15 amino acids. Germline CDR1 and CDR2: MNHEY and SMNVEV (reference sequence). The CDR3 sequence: CASSLSGGYTGELFF. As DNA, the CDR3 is TGTGCCAGCAGTTTATCCGGGGGGTACACCGGGGAGCTGTTTTTT.

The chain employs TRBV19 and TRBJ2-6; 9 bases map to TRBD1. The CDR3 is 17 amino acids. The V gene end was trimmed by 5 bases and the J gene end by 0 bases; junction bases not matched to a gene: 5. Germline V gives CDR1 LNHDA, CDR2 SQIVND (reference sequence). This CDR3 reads CASSPGTGRSGANVLTF. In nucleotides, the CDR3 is TGTGCCAGTAGTCCCGGGACAGGGCGCTCTGGGGCCAACGTCCTGACTTTC.

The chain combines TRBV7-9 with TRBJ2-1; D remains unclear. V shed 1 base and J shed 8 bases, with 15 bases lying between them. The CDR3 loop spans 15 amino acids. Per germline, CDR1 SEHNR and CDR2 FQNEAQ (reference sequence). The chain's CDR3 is CASSLDLRPFDEQFF. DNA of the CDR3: TGTGCCAGCAGCTTAGATCTCCGGCCGTTTGATGAGCAGTTCTTC.

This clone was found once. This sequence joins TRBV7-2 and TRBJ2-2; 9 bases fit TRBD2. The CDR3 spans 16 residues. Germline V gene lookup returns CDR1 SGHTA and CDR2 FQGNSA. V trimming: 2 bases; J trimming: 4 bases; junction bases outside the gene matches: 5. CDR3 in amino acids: CASSLTAGGSTGELFF. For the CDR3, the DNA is TGTGCCAGCAGCTTAACAGCGGGGGGAAGCACCGGGGAGCTGTTTTTT.

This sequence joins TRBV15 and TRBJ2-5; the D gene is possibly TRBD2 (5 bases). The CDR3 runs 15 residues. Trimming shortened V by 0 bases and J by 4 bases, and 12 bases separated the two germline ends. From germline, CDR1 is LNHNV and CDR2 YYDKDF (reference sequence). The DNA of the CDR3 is TGTGCCACCAGCAGAGATCTTTTGGGGAGAGAGACCCAGTACTTC. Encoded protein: CATSRDLLGRETQYF.

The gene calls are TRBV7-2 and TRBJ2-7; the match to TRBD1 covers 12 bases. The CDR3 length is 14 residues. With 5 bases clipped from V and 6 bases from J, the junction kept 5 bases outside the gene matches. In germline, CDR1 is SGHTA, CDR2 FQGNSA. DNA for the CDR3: TGTGCCAGCAGCAGGGGGACAGGGGGCGGCGAGCAGTACTTC. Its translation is CASSRGTGGGEQYF.

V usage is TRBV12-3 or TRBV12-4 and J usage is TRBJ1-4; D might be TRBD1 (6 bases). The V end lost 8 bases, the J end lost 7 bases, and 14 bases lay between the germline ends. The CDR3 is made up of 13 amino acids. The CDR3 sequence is CASSEQGREKLFF. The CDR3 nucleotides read TGTGCCAGCTCGGAACAGGGACGTGAAAAACTGTTTTTT.

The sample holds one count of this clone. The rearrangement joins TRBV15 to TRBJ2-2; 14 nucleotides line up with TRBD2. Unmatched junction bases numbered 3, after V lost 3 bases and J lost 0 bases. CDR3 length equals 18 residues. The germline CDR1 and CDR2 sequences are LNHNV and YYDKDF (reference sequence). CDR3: CATSSRTSGGTNTGELFF. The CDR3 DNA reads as TGTGCCACCAGCAGTCGGACTAGCGGGGGGACGAACACCGGGGAGCTGTTTTTT.

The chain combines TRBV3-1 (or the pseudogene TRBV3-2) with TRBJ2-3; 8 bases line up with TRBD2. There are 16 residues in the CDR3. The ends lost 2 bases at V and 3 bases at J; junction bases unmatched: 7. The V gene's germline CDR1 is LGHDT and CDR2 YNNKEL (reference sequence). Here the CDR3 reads CASSQFSRGATDTQYF. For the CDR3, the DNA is TGTGCCAGCAGCCAATTTTCGCGGGGGGCAACAGATACGCAGTATTTT.

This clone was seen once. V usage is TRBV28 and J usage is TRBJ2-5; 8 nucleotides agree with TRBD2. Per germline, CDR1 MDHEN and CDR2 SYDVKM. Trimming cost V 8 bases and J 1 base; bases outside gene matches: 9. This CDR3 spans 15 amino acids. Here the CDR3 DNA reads TGTGCCAGCTCACCCCGGGGGGGGACCCAAGAGACCCAGTACTTC. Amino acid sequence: CASSPRGGTQETQYF.

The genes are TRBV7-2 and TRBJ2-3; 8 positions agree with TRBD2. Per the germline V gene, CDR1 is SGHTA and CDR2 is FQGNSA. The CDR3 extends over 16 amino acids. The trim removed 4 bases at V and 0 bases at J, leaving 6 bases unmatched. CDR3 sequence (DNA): TGTGCCAGCAGCTCATCCCGGGGGGGGAGCACAGATACGCAGTATTTT. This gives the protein CASSSSRGGSTDTQYF.

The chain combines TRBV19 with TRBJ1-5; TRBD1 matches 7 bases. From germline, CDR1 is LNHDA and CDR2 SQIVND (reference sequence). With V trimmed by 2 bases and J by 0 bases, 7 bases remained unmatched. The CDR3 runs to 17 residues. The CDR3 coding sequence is TGTGCCAGTAGTATAACGGGACAGCTATATAGCAATCAGCCCCAGCATTTT. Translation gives CASSITGQLYSNQPQHF.

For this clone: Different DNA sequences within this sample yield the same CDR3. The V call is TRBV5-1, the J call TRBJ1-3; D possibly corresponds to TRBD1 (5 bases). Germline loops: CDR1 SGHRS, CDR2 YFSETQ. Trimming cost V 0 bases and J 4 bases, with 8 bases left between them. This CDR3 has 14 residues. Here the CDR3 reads CASSLGTSGNTIYF. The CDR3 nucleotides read TGCGCCAGCAGCTTGGGGACATCCGGAAACACCATATATTTT.

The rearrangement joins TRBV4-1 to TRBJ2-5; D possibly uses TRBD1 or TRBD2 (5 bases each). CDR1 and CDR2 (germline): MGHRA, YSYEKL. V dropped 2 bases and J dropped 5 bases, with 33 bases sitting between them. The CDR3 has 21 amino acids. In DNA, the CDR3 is TGCGCCAGCAGCCAACCATCCAAACTAGGGAGCCAGGACGGAGAGGGGGAGACCCAGTACTTC. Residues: CASSQPSKLGSQDGEGETQYF.

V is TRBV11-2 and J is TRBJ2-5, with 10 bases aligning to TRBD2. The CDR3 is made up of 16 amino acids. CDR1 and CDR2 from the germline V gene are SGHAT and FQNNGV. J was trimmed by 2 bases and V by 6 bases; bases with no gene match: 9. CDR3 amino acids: CASRRIAGGLQETQYF. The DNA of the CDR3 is TGTGCCAGCAGGCGTATAGCGGGGGGCTTACAAGAGACCCAGTACTTC. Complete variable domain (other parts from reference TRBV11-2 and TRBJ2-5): EAGVAQSPRYKIIEKRQSVAFWCNPISGHATLYWYQQILGQGPKLLIQFQNNGVVDDSQLPKDRFSAERLKGVDSTLKIQPAKLEDSAVYLCASRRIAGGLQETQYFGPGTRLLVL.

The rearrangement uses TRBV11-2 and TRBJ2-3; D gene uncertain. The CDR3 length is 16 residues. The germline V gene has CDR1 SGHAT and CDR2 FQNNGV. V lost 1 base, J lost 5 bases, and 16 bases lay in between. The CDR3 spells CASSLGSKGLGDTQYF. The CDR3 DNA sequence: TGTGCCAGCAGCTTAGGGTCCAAGGGTCTAGGAGATACGCAGTATTTT.

This chain's CDR3 is CAITGTGGSYEQYF. The CDR3 DNA reads TGTGCCATCACCGGGACAGGAGGCTCCTACGAGCAGTACTTC. This sequence joins TRBV10-3 and TRBJ2-7, with TRBD1 identical over 8 bases. V lost 7 bases and J lost 0; bases outside the gene matches: 5. CDR3 length: 14 residues. Germline V gene sequence: CDR1 ENHRY, CDR2 SYGVKD.

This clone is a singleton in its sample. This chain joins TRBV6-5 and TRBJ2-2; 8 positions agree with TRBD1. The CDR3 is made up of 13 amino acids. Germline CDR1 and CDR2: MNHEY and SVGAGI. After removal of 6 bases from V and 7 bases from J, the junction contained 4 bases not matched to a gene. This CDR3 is CASRQGVGGELFF. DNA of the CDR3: TGTGCCAGCAGACAGGGGGTGGGCGGGGAGCTGTTTTTT.

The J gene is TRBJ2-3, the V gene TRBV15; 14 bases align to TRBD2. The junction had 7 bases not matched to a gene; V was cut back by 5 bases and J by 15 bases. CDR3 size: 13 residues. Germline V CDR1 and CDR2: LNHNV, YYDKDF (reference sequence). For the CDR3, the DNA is TGTGCCACCAGCGGCAGACTAGCGGGGGGGCTCTATTTT. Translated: CATSGRLAGGLYF.

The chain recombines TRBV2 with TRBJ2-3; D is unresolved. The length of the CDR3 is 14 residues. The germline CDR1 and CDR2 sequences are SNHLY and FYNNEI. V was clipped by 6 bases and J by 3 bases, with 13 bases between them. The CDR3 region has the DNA TGTGCCAGCAGCGACCGACAAAGGACAGATACGCAGTATTTT. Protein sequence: CASSDRQRTDTQYF.

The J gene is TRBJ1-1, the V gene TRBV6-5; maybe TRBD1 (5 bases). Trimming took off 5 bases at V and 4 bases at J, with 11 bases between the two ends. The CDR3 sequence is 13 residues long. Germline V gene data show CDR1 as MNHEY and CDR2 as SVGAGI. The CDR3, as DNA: TGTGCCAGCAGTCCCCCGGGGCCCACTGAAGCTTTCTTT. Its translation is CASSPPGPTEAFF.

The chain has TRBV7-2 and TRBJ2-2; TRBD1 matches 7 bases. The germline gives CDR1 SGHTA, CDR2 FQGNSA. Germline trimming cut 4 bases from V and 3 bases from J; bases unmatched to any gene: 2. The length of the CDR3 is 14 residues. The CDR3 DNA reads TGTGCCAGCAGCTCACAGGGGTACACCGGGGAGCTGTTTTTT. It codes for CASSSQGYTGELFF.

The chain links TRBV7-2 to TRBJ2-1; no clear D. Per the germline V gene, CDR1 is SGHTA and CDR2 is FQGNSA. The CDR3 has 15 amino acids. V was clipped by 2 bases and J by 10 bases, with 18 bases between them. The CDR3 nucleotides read TGTGCCAGCAGCTTATTGCTCCTGTCACCGTGGGAGCAGTTCTTC. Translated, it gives CASSLLLLSPWEQFF. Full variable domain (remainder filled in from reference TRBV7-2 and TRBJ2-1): GAGVSQSPSNKVTEKGKDVELRCDPISGHTALYWYRQSLGQGLEFLIYFQGNSAPDKSGLPSDRFSAERTGGSVSTLTIQRTQQEDSAVYLCASSLLLLSPWEQFFGPGTRLTVL.

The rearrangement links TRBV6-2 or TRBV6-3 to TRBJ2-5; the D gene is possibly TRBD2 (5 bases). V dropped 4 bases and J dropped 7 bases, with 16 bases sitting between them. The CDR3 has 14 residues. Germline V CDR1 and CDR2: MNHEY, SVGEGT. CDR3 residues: CASSSEGRPGTQYF. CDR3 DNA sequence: TGTGCCAGCAGTTCCGAGGGCCGCCCGGGGACCCAGTACTTC.

This CDR3 is CASSSSGARGYTF. CDR3 in DNA: TGTGCCAGCAGCTCTTCGGGGGCGCGGGGCTACACCTTC. The chain carries TRBV7-2 and TRBJ1-2, with D tentatively TRBD1 (6 bases). The germline gives CDR1 SGHTA, CDR2 FQGNSA. The V and J ends lost 4 bases and 8 bases respectively, with 14 bases between them. The CDR3 is 13 amino acids.